The 26 T cell receptor beta chains in this list originate from one sample, sequenced in a study of T cells in Graves' hyperthyroidism and ophthalmopathy. What was amplified from RNA transcripts were TCR beta CDR3 regions. The TCR CDR3 first-round RT-PCR relied on the HTBI primer set. TCRdb called the multiplex PCR reads again in MiXCR, with one record for every CDR3 protein. The data show more than 550,000 distinct CDR3 sequences, around 20% seen once. The sequenced material came from blood. The receptors were gathered from a woman aged 45-65 years with Graves' hyperthyroidism that later progressed to Graves' ophthalmopathy.

The chain joins TRBV11-2 to TRBJ2-6; tentatively, D is TRBD1 (5 bases). CDR1 SGHAT and CDR2 FQNNGV come from the germline V gene. The CDR3 loop spans 16 amino acids. V was shortened by 8 bases and J by 1 base, with 15 bases between the two germline ends. CDR3 in DNA: TGTGCCAGCGCCCGATCCAGGGTTTCTGGGGCCAACGTCCTGACTTTC. It translates to CASARSRVSGANVLTF.

V gene TRBV20-1 combines with J gene TRBJ2-7; TRBD1 might be the D (6 bases). The ends were cut back, 6 bases at V and 0 bases at J, with 12 bases in the middle. CDR1 is DFQATT and CDR2 is SNEGSKA in the germline V gene (reference sequence). CDR3 length: 13 amino acids. This CDR3 reads CSARRTASYEQYF. CDR3 sequence (DNA): TGCAGTGCCAGACGGACAGCCTCCTACGAGCAGTACTTC.

This clonotype came up a few times. In DNA, the CDR3 is TGCGCCAGCAGCTTGGCCGGGACAGATCAAGAGACCCAGTACTTC. As protein: CASSLAGTDQETQYF. The J gene is TRBJ2-5, the V gene TRBV5-1, with 7 bases identical to TRBD1. V dropped 0 bases and J dropped 2; count of bases not matched to a gene: 4. The length of the CDR3 is 15 residues. In germline, CDR1 is SGHRS, CDR2 YFSETQ. Together with reference TRBV5-1 and TRBJ2-5, the CDR3 gives the full variable domain: KAGVTQTPRYLIKTRGQQVTLSCSPISGHRSVSWYQQTPGQGLQFLFEYFSETQRNKGNFPGRFSGRQFSNSRSEMNVSTLELGDSALYLCASSLAGTDQETQYFGPGTRLLVL.

The chain is built from TRBV7-9 and TRBJ2-1, with a tentative D call TRBD1 (5 bases). The CDR3 length is 17 residues. The germline V gene encodes CDR1 SEHNR and CDR2 FQNEAQ (reference sequence). V was clipped by 2 bases and J by 4 bases, with 18 bases between them. This chain's CDR3 is CASSLKQEGFGYNEQFF. The CDR3 coding sequence is TGTGCCAGCAGCTTAAAACAGGAAGGCTTCGGGTACAATGAGCAGTTCTTC.

This chain uses TRBV5-1 with TRBJ1-2; D is ambiguous. Germline loops: CDR1 SGHRS, CDR2 YFSETQ. The CDR3 has 14 residues. V lost 0 bases to trimming and J lost 0 bases, with 6 bases between them. The CDR3 DNA reads TGCGCCAGCAGCTTGGGGGAGCCTAACTATGGCTACACCTTC. This encodes CASSLGEPNYGYTF.

The V and J genes are TRBV7-9 and TRBJ1-1; D is ambiguous. CDR1 is SEHNR and CDR2 is FQNEAQ in the germline V gene (reference sequence). Trimming removed 1 base at V and 0 bases at J, with 9 bases between. The CDR3 length is 15 residues. CDR3 sequence (DNA): TGTGCCAGCAGCTTAGACCCATATATGAACACTGAAGCTTTCTTT. This translates into CASSLDPYMNTEAFF.

The chain combines TRBV6-1 with TRBJ2-2; 10 bases are a match to TRBD1. The germline CDR1 and CDR2 sequences are MNHNS and SASEGT. The CDR3 loop spans 18 amino acids. The V gene end was trimmed by 5 bases and the J gene end by 2 bases; junction bases not matched to a gene: 11. The CDR3 region has the DNA TGTGCCAGCAGTCGGGGGGTCGGGACAGGGGTAAACACCGGGGAGCTGTTTTTT. As protein: CASSRGVGTGVNTGELFF.

In this sample, this clonotype turned up many times. V is TRBV2 and J is TRBJ2-2; D is unclear. CDR1 is SNHLY, CDR2 FYNNEI, per germline. The ends were cut back, 0 bases at V and 6 bases at J, with 5 bases in the middle. The CDR3 spans 13 residues. Here the CDR3 reads CASSEASAGELFF. The DNA of the CDR3 is TGTGCCAGCAGTGAAGCGAGCGCCGGGGAGCTGTTTTTT.

The chain couples TRBV27 to TRBJ2-7; 8 positions match TRBD1. The CDR3 covers 13 residues. CDR1 and CDR2 from the germline V gene are MNHEY and SMNVEV (reference sequence). V lost 4 bases to trimming and J lost 7 bases; unmatched junction nucleotides: 6. Here the CDR3 DNA reads TGTGCCAGCAGTTATAACACAGGGGGGGAGCAGTACTTC. This gives the protein CASSYNTGGEQYF.

This clonotype appeared many times. The rearrangement uses TRBV15 and TRBJ1-2, with a tentative D call TRBD1 (5 bases). The CDR3 has 14 residues. V lost 5 bases and J lost 4, with 14 bases in between. CDR1 is LNHNV, CDR2 YYDKDF, per germline (reference sequence). The CDR3 loop is CATSQTGAAYGYTF. The DNA of the CDR3 is TGTGCCACCAGCCAAACCGGGGCGGCCTATGGCTACACCTTC. Full variable domain (remainder filled in from reference TRBV15 and TRBJ1-2): DAMVIQNPRYQVTQFGKPVTLSCSQTLNHNVMYWYQQKSSQAPKLLFHYYDKDFNNEADTPDNFQSRRPNTSFCFLDIRSPGLGDTAMYLCATSQTGAAYGYTFGSGTRLTVV.

This clonotype has at least ten counts. J is TRBJ1-1 and V is TRBV9; perhaps TRBD1 as D (6 bases). Trimming stripped 6 bases from V and 4 bases from J, with 13 bases between. The CDR3 runs 13 residues. CDR1 and CDR2 from the germline V gene are SGDLS and YYNGEE. The CDR3 is CASNQGLSTEAFF. The CDR3 bases are TGTGCCAGCAATCAGGGGCTATCCACTGAAGCTTTCTTT. Complete variable domain (other parts from reference TRBV9 and TRBJ1-1): DSGVTQTPKHLITATGQRVTLRCSPRSGDLSVYWYQQSLDQGLQFLIQYYNGEERAKGNILERFSAQQFPDLHSELNLSSLELGDSALYFCASNQGLSTEAFFGQGTRLTVV.

The gene calls are TRBV6-6 and TRBJ2-3; 8 bases are shared with TRBD1. Germline V CDR1 and CDR2: MNHNY, SVGAGI (reference sequence). J lost 6 bases, V lost 0 bases, and 5 bases had no gene match. The CDR3 length is 15 residues. Here the CDR3 DNA reads TGTGCCAGCAGTTACTCGGAGACAGGGGCCGATACGCAGTATTTT. Protein: CASSYSETGADTQYF.

V and J are TRBV19 and TRBJ2-3, with 8 bases lining up with TRBD1. Germline CDR1 LNHDA, CDR2 SQIVND (reference sequence). Losses at the gene ends were 0 bases for V and 3 bases for J; bases not matched to a gene: 5. The CDR3 runs 16 residues. CDR3 sequence (DNA): TGTGCCAGTAGTATAGATCGGGACAGGAGTACAGATACGCAGTATTTT. Translating it yields CASSIDRDRSTDTQYF.

This clonotype has ten or more counts. The rearrangement links TRBV12-3 or TRBV12-4 to TRBJ2-5, with no clear D. Trimming took off 6 bases at V and 0 bases at J, with 14 bases between the two ends. This CDR3 contains 15 residues. Here the CDR3 DNA reads TGTGCCAGCAGACCCCGGTTGGCCTACCAAGAGACCCAGTACTTC. Amino acids: CASRPRLAYQETQYF.

The rearrangement uses TRBV7-6 and TRBJ2-2; the D call may be TRBD1 or TRBD2 (5 bases each). Looked up from germline, CDR1 is SGHVS and CDR2 is FNYEAQ. V gave up 7 bases and J gave up 6 bases, with 18 bases separating them. This CDR3 is 15 amino acids long. CDR3 protein: CASTLGDGVAGELFF. The DNA of the CDR3 is TGTGCCAGCACCCTAGGGGACGGGGTGGCCGGGGAGCTGTTTTTT.

This clonotype has a count of ten or more. The chain combines TRBV5-1 with TRBJ2-1; no clear D gene. The CDR3 runs 16 residues. Germline values: CDR1 SGHRS, CDR2 YFSETQ. The V end lost 0 bases, the J end lost 8 bases, and 18 bases lay between the germline ends. CDR3 nucleotide sequence: TGCGCCAGCAGCTTGGTTTGGGGAAAGCTACAATATGAGCAGTTCTTC. This gives the protein CASSLVWGKLQYEQFF.

Only a few counts were recorded for this clonotype. The chain uses TRBV15 and TRBJ2-5, with TRBD1 as a possible D gene (5 bases). V was trimmed by 1 base and J by 5 bases, leaving 11 bases between them. The CDR3 is 14 residues long. Germline CDR1 LNHNV, CDR2 YYDKDF (reference sequence). CDR3 loop: CATSRGGTSETQYF. CDR3 nucleotide sequence: TGTGCCACCAGCAGAGGGGGCACTTCGGAGACCCAGTACTTC.

This clonotype was observed a few times. The gene calls are TRBV20-1 and TRBJ2-3, with D unclear. The CDR3 is made up of 19 amino acids. Germline assignment: CDR1 DFQATT and CDR2 SNEGSKA (reference sequence). Trimming left V 3 bases short and J 0 bases short, with 25 bases between. The CDR3 coding sequence is TGCAGTGCTAGTTGGGTCGAGGAAGCAAGCACGAGTAGCACAGATACGCAGTATTTT. It codes for CSASWVEEASTSSTDTQYF.

In its sample, this clonotype was seen many times. The CDR3 reads CASSLETGDNEQFF. The CDR3 DNA sequence: TGTGCCAGCAGCTTAGAGACAGGGGACAATGAGCAGTTCTTC. This sequence joins TRBV11-3 and TRBJ2-1; 8 nucleotides match TRBD1. Germline V gene lookup returns CDR1 SGHNT and CDR2 YENEEA. This CDR3 has 14 amino acids. V trimming: 0 bases; J trimming: 5 bases; junction bases outside the gene matches: 0.

This clonotype has ten or more counts. The rearrangement links TRBV7-8 to TRBJ2-7, with D perhaps matching TRBD1 or TRBD2 (5 bases each). From germline, CDR1 is SGHVS and CDR2 FQNEAQ. V was cut by 1 base and J by 3 bases, with 10 bases left in between. This CDR3 has 14 amino acids. The CDR3 coding sequence is TGTGCCAGCAGCTTAGGGGGACGGCTCTACGAGCAGTACTTC. Protein sequence: CASSLGGRLYEQYF.

A note on this clonotype: A clone one base away is much larger, so this may be a read error. V and J are TRBV30 and TRBJ1-1; D uncertain. CDR3 size: 10 residues. Trimming stripped 5 bases from V and 7 bases from J, with 8 bases between. Looked up from germline, CDR1 is GTSNPN and CDR2 is SVGIG (reference sequence). CDR3 DNA: TGTGCCTGGGAGACCCATGAAGCTTTCTTT. This encodes CAWETHEAFF.

This clonotype was counted many times. V is TRBV27 and J is TRBJ2-2; D unresolved. V was shortened by 5 bases and J by 1 base, with 11 bases between the two germline ends. The CDR3 loop spans 15 amino acids. Germline CDR1 reads MNHEY; CDR2 reads SMNVEV (reference sequence). CDR3 DNA: TGTGCCAGCAGTACGGACGCCGGGAACACCGGGGAGCTGTTTTTT. It encodes CASSTDAGNTGELFF.

This clonotype was counted many times. The chain couples TRBV13 to TRBJ2-1; TRBD2 matches at 9 bases. Germline lookup yields CDR1 PRHDT and CDR2 FYEKMQ (reference sequence). This CDR3 has 13 amino acids. Germline trimming cut 9 bases from V and 5 bases from J; bases unmatched to any gene: 5. In DNA form, the CDR3 reads TGTGCCAGTAGCGGGAGTTTCCACAATGAGCAGTTCTTC. Translated, it gives CASSGSFHNEQFF.

There are many counts of this clonotype. J is TRBJ1-4 and V is TRBV5-1, with 9 bases aligning to TRBD1. The V segment lost 3 bases and the J segment 8 bases; nucleotides outside the gene matches: 2. CDR3 length equals 13 residues. Germline V gives CDR1 SGHRS, CDR2 YFSETQ. CDR3 in amino acids: CASSWGTGEKLFF. Here the CDR3 DNA reads TGCGCCAGCAGCTGGGGGACAGGGGAAAAACTGTTTTTT.

The V and J genes are TRBV5-1 and TRBJ2-1; 11 positions match TRBD2. Trimming removed 1 base from V and 5 bases from J; junction bases left unmatched: 8. Germline CDR1 reads SGHRS; CDR2 reads YFSETQ. The CDR3 covers 17 residues. The CDR3 sequence: CASSLTIAGGRDNEQFF. CDR3 bases: TGCGCCAGCAGCTTGACGATAGCGGGGGGGCGGGACAATGAGCAGTTCTTC.

There are many counts of this clonotype. Relative to the germline gene, one junction end is altered; a read error may explain this. This chain connects TRBV2 to TRBJ1-1, with TRBD1 as a possible D gene (5 bases). The CDR3 extends over 15 amino acids. Germline V gives CDR1 SNHLY, CDR2 FYNNEI. The CDR3 DNA reads as TGTGCCAGCACTGAAATGGCAGGGATGAACACTGAAGCTTTCTTT. Its translation: CASTEMAGMNTEAFF. Using reference TRBV2 and TRBJ1-1 for the parts outside the CDR3, the full variable domain is EPEVTQTPSHQVTQMGQEVILRCVPISNHLYFYWYRQILGQKVEFLVSFYNNEISEKSEIFDDQFSVERPDGSNFTLKIRSTKLEDSAMYFCASTEMAGMNTEAFFGQGTRLTVV.